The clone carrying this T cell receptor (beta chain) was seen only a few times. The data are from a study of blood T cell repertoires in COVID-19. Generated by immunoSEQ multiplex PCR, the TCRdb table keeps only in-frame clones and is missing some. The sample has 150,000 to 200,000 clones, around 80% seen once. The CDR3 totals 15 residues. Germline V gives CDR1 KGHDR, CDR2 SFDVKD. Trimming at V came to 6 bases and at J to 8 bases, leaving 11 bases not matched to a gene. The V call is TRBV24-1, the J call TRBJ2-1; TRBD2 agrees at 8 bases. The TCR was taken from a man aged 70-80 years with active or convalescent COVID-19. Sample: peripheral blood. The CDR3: CATSPALAGSDEQFF. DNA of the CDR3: TGTGCCACCAGTCCGGCCCTAGCGGGCAGCGATGAGCAGTTCTTC.